Listed below are T cell receptor beta chains from one sample, sequenced in a study of blood T cells in healthy people across ages. TCRdb redid the calling of the 5' RACE reads with MiXCR, one entry per CDR3 protein. The sample holds about 2 million distinct CDR3 sequences; around 48% are singletons and the top ten take approximately 2.1%. What was sequenced was blood. The receptor source for this set is a woman aged 40 to 50 in good health. The CDR3 runs from the conserved cysteine through the conserved F or W. The D gene is left open where the match is weak. Clone size is given for some rows only: seen once, a few or many times, or a class if the clone is expanded.

>TRBJ1-1|TRBV25-1|-|-
TGTGCCAGCAGTGAATCTTACACAGGGAGGACTGAAGCTTTCTTT
CASSESYTGRTEAFF
>TRBJ1-5|TRBV20-1|-|TRBD1
TGCAGTGCTAGAGATCCAGGGGGCGCGTATCAGCCCCAGCATTTT
CSARDPGGAYQPQHF
>TRBJ2-5|TRBV27|few|-
TGTGCCAGCAGTACACAGGGTGCGGAGACCCAGTACTTC
CASSTQGAETQYF
>TRBJ1-1|TRBV4-3|-|TRBD1
TGCGCCAGCAGCCAAGAGGGGGCAGGGGGCACTGAAGCTTTCTTT
CASSQEGAGGTEAFF
>TRBJ1-5|TRBV6-1|once|-
TGTGCCAGCAGTTGGACAGAGAATCAGCCCCAGCATTTT
CASSWTENQPQHF
>TRBJ1-2|TRBV7-9|-|-
TGTGCCAGCCAATTACTCCATGCGAACCTCCCCGGGATGGGATACACCTTC
CASQLLHANLPGMGYTF
>TRBJ2-7|TRBV20-1|-|TRBD1
TGCAGTGCTAGAGACTGGGGACAGGGGGGAAACAATGAGCAGTACTTC
CSARDWGQGGNNEQYF
>TRBJ2-7|TRBV6-1|once|TRBD1
TGTGCCAGCATTACGTTAACAGGGGGTCCCTACGAGCAGTACTTC
CASITLTGGPYEQYF
>TRBJ2-6|TRBV20-1|-|-
TGCAGTGCTCCCTCGGGGGTCTCTGGGGCCAACGTCCTGACTTTC
CSAPSGVSGANVLTF
>TRBJ1-2|TRBV29-1|-|TRBD1
TGCAGCGTTGAAAAACAGGGGGTTGACTACACCTTC
CSVEKQGVDYTF
>TRBJ2-7|TRBV25-1|few|TRBD2
TGTGCCAGCACCCCGGGCGGGGGGCGGCAGTACTTC
CASTPGGGRQYF
>TRBJ2-1|TRBV28|-|-
TGTGCCAGCACTGGAGGGGTGAGAAATGAGCAGTTCTTC
CASTGGVRNEQFF
>TRBJ2-5|TRBV12-3/TRBV12-4|-|TRBD2
TGTGCCAGCAGCCGACTAGCCTCAGAGACCCAGTACTTC
CASSRLASETQYF
>TRBJ1-6|TRBV5-1|-|TRBD1
TGCGCCAGCAGCTTGGATAGGGGGCTTTCACCCCTCCACTTT
CASSLDRGLSPLHF
>TRBJ2-5|TRBV21-1|-|-
TGTGCCAGCAGCAAAGCTGTCTGTGCCGACAGCTTGAAGGAGGAGCAGTACTTC
CASSKAVCADSLKEEQYF
>TRBJ1-5|TRBV7-2|-|-
TGTGCCAGCAGCTTAACAGCAGGCCGGGAGATAATAAATCAGCCCCAGCATTTT
CASSLTAGREIINQPQHF
>TRBJ2-1|TRBV27|-|-
TGTGCCAGCAGTTTAGAAGGTGGGTGGGGTACAGGGCAGTTCTTC
CASSLEGGWGTGQFF
>TRBJ2-1|TRBV4-3|-|-
TGCGCCAGCAGCCAAGATACCAGCTTGGGTGACAATGAGCAGTTCTTC
CASSQDTSLGDNEQFF
>TRBJ2-3|TRBV29-1|few|-
TGCAGCGTGGCGGACAGTCGACCTACAGATACGCAGTATTTT
CSVADSRPTDTQYF
>TRBJ2-7|TRBV6-2/TRBV6-3|-|TRBD1
TGTGCCAGCAACCCCGGGACAGGGGTTACCTACGAGCAGTACTTC
CASNPGTGVTYEQYF
>TRBJ2-1|TRBV7-2|once|TRBD2
TGTGCCAGCAGCCCCCTACCGTGGACTAGCGGGGGAAACCCTAATGAGCAGTTCTTC
CASSPLPWTSGGNPNEQFF
>TRBJ1-1|TRBV5-6|-|-
TGTGCCAGCAGCATACGACAATTCCAGACTGAAGCTTTCTTT
CASSIRQFQTEAFF